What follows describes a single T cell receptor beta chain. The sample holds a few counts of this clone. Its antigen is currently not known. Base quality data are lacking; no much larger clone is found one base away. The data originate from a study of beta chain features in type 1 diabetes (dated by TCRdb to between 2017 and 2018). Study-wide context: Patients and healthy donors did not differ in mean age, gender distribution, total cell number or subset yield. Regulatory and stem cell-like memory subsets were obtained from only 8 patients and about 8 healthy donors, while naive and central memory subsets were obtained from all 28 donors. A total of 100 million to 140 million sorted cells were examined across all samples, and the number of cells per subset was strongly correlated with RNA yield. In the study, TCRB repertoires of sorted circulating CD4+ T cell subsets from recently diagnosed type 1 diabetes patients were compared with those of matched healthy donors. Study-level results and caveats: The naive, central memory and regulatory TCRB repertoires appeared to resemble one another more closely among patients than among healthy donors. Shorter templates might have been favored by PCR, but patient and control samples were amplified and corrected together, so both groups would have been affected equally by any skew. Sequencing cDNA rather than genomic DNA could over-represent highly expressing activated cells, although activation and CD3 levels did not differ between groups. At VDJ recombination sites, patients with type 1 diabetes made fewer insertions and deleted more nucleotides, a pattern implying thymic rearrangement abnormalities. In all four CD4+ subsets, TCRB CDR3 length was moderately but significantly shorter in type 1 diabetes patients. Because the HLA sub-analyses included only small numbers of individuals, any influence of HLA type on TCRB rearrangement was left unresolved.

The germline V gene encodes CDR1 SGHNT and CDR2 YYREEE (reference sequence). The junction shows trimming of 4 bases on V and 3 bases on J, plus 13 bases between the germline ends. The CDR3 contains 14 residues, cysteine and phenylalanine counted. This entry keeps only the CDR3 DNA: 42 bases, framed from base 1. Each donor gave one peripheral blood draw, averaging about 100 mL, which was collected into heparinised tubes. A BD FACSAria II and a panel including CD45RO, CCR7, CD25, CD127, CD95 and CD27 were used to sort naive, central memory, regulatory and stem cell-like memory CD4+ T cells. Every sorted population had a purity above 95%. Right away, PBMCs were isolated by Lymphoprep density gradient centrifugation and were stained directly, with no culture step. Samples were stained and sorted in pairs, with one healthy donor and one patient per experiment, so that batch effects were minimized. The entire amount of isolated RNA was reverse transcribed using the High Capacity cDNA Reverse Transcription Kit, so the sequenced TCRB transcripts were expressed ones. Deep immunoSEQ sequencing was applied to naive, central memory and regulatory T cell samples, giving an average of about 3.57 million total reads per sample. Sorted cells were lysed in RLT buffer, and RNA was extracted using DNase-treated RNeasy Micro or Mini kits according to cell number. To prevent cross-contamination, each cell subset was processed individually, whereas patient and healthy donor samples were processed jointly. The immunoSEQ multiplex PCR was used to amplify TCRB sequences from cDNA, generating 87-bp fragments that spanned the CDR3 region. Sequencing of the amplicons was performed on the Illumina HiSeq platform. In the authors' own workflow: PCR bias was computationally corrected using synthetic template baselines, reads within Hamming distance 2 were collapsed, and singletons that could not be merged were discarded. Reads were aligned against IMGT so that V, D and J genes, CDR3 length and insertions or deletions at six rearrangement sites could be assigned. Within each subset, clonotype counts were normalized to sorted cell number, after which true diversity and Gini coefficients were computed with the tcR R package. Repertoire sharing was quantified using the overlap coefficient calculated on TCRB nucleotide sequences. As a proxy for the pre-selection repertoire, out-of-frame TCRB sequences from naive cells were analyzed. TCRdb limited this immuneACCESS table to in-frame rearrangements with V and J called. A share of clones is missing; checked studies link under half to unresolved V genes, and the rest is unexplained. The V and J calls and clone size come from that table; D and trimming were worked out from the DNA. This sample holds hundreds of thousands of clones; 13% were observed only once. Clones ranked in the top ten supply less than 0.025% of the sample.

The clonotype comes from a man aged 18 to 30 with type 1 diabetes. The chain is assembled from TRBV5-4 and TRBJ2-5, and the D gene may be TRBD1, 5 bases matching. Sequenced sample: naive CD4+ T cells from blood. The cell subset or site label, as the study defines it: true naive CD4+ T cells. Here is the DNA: TGTGCCAGCAGCCGGTTAGGGGATGAAGAGACCCAGTACTTC. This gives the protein CASSRLGDEETQYF. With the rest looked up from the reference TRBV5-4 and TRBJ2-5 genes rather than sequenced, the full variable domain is ETGVTQSPTHLIKTRGQQVTLRCSSQSGHNTVSWYQQALGQGPQFIFQYYREEENGRGNFPPRFSGLQFPNYSSELNVNALELDDSALYLCASSRLGDEETQYFGPGTRLLVL.